One sample yielded the 10 T cell receptor beta chains listed below, sequenced in a study of T cell clonality in common variable immunodeficiency. The assay was immunoSEQ multiplex PCR, and TCRdb's table has in-frame clones only and misses some. In total the sample includes approximately 29,000 clones, none of them seen once. Antigens for these TCRs are unknown. Overall study findings and caveats: Reportedly, TCR beta sequences from common variable immunodeficiency showed fewer deletions and N-nucleotide insertions.

The sequenced sample consisted of peripheral blood mononuclear cells. The receptors come from a human donor with common variable immunodeficiency.

In this sample, this clone turned up a few times. The sequence runs out 3 residues before the end of the CDR3; the remainder is reconstructed from the germline J gene. The chain is built from TRBV18 and TRBJ1-5; D not certain. V was trimmed by 4 bases and J by 1 base, leaving 5 bases between them. CDR3 size: 13 residues. Germline values: CDR1 KGHSH, CDR2 LQKENI. The CDR3 DNA, read in part, is TGTGCCAGCTCACGCGCCAGCAATCAGCCC. Residues: CASSRASNQP. The whole CDR3 sequence is CASSRASNQPQHF.

This clone was seen a few times. The read comes to an end 3 residues before the CDR3 does, leaving the germline J gene to fill in the end. The rearrangement uses TRBV7-3 and TRBJ2-1; tentatively, D is TRBD2 (6 bases). The CDR3 extends over 15 amino acids. The V and J ends lost 6 bases and 7 bases respectively, with 19 bases between them. Germline-derived CDR1 and CDR2 are SGHTA and FQGTGA. The CDR3 DNA, read in part, is TGTGCCAGCAGTCCCGGGACTGCGTCGGGGAATGAG. This encodes CASSPGTASGNE. The full-length CDR3 reads as CASSPGTASGNEQFF.

This clone came up a few times. The CDR3 end lies 3 residues beyond the end of the read and is filled in from the germline J gene. This chain links TRBV20-1 with TRBJ2-5; D not certain. CDR3 length: 12 amino acids. The germline V and J ends were trimmed by 2 bases and 4 bases, with 8 bases remaining between them. Germline V gives CDR1 DFQATT, CDR2 SNEGSKA (reference sequence). CDR3 DNA, as far as it was read: TGCAGTGCTAGAAGGCCTCCAGAGACC. Residues: CSARRPPET. The complete CDR3 protein is CSARRPPETQYF.

In the case of this clone: The CDR3 end is not reached by the read, which stops 3 residues before it; the germline J gene fills it in. This chain uses TRBV5-1 with TRBJ2-7; 8 bases line up with TRBD1. The CDR3 contains 14 residues. Germline V lookup: CDR1 SGHRS, CDR2 YFSETQ. Trimming at V came to 4 bases and at J to 2 bases, leaving 5 bases not matched to a gene. The CDR3 is CASSTQTGAYEQYF. CDR3 bases read: TGCGCCAGCAGCACTCAGACAGGGGCCTACGAG.

This clone occurred many times. The missing CDR3 end, 3 residues past where the read stops, is filled in from the germline J gene. This chain uses TRBV28 with TRBJ1-2; D might be TRBD1 (6 bases). There are 11 residues in the CDR3. Trimming shortened V by 10 bases and J by 2 bases, and 8 bases separated the two germline ends. The germline V gene encodes CDR1 MDHEN and CDR2 SYDVKM. The covered CDR3 bases are TGTGCCACGGGGGGCAACTATGGC. Protein product: CATGGNYG. The entire CDR3 protein reads CATGGNYGYTF.

The sample holds a few counts of this clone. The CDR3 is cut off 3 residues early in the read; its end comes from the germline J gene. The chain employs TRBV19 and TRBJ1-6; no reliable D call. The CDR3 has 16 amino acids. The V end was cut by 3 bases, the J end by 7 bases, with 16 bases between. Germline V lookup: CDR1 LNHDA, CDR2 SQIVND (reference sequence). The chain's CDR3 is CASSISVRGWNSPLHF. The CDR3 bases that were read are TGTGCCAGTAGTATCTCAGTTCGGGGTTGGAATTCACCC.

This clone showed up many times. From the germline J gene comes the end of the CDR3, since the read stops 3 residues before it. The gene calls are TRBV7-2 and TRBJ2-5, with D perhaps TRBD2 (7 bases). CDR1 and CDR2 (germline): SGHTA, FQGNSA. V lost 8 bases to trimming and J lost 1 base, with 14 bases between them. CDR3 length equals 14 residues. The sequenced CDR3 bases are TGTGCCAGCGCAAAGGGGGGGGTCCAAGAGACC. Translated, it gives CASAKGGVQET. The entire CDR3 reads CASAKGGVQETQYF.

A note on this clone: From the germline J gene comes the end of the CDR3, since the read stops 3 residues before it. V and J are TRBV5-1 and TRBJ2-7, with a possible D match to TRBD1 (5 bases). Trimming took 3 bases from V and 1 from J, leaving 20 bases between them. In germline, CDR1 is SGHRS, CDR2 YFSETQ. The CDR3 contains 17 residues. The part of the CDR3 DNA that was read is TGCGCCAGCAGCTACCGATTAACTATGACAGATTCCTACGAG. It encodes CASSYRLTMTDSYE. Given in full, the CDR3 is CASSYRLTMTDSYEQYF.

On this clone itself: The observed sequence ends 3 residues before the CDR3 terminus, with the missing tail filled in from the germline J gene. This chain connects TRBV18 to TRBJ2-2; 12 bases align to TRBD1. Germline V gene data show CDR1 as KGHSH and CDR2 as LQKENI. The CDR3 is 18 residues long. Germline trimming cut 6 bases from V and 0 bases from J; bases unmatched to any gene: 8. Partial CDR3 DNA: TGTGCCAGCTCTGGGGACAGGGGGCTAGCGGCGAACACCGGGGAG. This translates into CASSGDRGLAANTGE. The CDR3 as a whole reads CASSGDRGLAANTGELFF.

There are a few counts of this clone. The read comes to an end 3 residues before the CDR3 does, leaving the germline J gene to fill in the end. This sequence joins TRBV7-9 and TRBJ2-7, with a weak D call TRBD2 (7 bases). Germline V gene lookup returns CDR1 SEHNR and CDR2 FQNEAQ (reference sequence). The CDR3 sequence is 14 residues long. Trimming took 10 bases from V and 3 from J, leaving 19 bases between them. The sequenced part of the CDR3 DNA is TGTGCCACTTCCGAGGGGGGGACTTTCTACGAG. Encoded protein: CATSEGGTFYE. The full CDR3 sequence reads CATSEGGTFYEQYF.